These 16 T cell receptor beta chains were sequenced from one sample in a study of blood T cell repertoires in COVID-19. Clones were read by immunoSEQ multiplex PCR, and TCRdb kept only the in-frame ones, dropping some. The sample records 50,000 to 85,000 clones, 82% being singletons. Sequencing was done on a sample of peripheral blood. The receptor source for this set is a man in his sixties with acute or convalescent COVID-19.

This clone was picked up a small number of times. The CDR3 region is CASSPLGAPNQPQHF. The CDR3 coding sequence is TGTGCCAGCTCACCATTGGGGGCCCCTAATCAGCCCCAGCATTTT. This chain connects TRBV18 to TRBJ1-5, with D maybe TRBD1 (6 bases). In germline, CDR1 is KGHSH, CDR2 LQKENI. The V and J ends lost 2 bases and 4 bases respectively, with 12 bases between them. The CDR3 is made up of 15 amino acids.

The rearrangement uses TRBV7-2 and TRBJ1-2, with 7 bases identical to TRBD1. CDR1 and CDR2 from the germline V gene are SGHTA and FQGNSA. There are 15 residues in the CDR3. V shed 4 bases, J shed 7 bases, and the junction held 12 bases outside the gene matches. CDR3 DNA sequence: TGTGCCAGCAGCTCTGGGATTTTGTCAGGGGGTGGCTACACCTTC. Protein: CASSSGILSGGGYTF.

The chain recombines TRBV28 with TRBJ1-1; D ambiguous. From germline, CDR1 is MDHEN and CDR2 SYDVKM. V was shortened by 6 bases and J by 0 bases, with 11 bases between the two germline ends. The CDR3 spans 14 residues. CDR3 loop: CASSPATMNTEAFF. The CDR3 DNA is TGTGCCAGCAGCCCCGCTACGATGAACACTGAAGCTTTCTTT.

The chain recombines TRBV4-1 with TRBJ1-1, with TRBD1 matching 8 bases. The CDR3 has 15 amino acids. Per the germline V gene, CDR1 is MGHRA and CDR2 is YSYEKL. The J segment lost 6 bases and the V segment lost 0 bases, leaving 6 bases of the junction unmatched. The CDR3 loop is CASSQEPGGRSEAFF. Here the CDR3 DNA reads TGCGCCAGCAGCCAAGAACCAGGGGGCCGTTCTGAAGCTTTCTTT.

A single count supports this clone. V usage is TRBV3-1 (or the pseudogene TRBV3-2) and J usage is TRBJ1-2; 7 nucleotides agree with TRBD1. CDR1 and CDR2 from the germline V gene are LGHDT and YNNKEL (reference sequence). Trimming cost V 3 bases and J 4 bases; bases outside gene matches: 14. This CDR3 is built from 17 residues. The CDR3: CASSQMTGIIGGYGYTF. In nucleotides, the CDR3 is TGTGCCAGCAGCCAGATGACAGGGATAATCGGTGGCTATGGCTACACCTTC.

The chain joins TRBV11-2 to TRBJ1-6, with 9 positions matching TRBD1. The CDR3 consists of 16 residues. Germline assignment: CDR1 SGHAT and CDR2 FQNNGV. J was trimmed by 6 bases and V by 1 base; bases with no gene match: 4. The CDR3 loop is CASSLGTGAGNSPLHF. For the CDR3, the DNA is TGTGCCAGCAGCTTAGGGACAGGGGCGGGTAATTCACCCCTCCACTTT.

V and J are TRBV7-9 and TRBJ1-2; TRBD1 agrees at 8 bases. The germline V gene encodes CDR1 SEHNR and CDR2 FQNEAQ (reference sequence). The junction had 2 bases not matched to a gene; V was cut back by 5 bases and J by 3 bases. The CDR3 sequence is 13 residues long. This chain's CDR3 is CASSEGQDYGYTF. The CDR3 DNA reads TGTGCCAGCAGCGAGGGACAGGACTATGGCTACACCTTC. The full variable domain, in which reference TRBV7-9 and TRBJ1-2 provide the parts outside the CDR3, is DTGVSQNPRHKITKRGQNVTFRCDPISEHNRLYWYRQTLGQGPEFLTYFQNEAQLEKSRLLSDRFSAERPKGSFSTLEIQRTEQGDSAMYLCASSEGQDYGYTFGSGTRLTVV.

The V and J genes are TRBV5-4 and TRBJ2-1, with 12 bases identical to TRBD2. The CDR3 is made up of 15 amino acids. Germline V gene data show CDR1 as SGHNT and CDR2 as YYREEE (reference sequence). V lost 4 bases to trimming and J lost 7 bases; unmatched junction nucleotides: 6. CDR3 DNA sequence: TGTGCCAGCAGCCTAGCGGGGGGGCCTGAGAATGAGCAGTTCTTC. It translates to CASSLAGGPENEQFF.

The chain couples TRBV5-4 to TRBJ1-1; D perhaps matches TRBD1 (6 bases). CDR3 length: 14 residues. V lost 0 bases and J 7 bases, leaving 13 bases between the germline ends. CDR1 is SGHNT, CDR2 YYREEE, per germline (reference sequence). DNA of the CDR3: TGTGCCAGCAGCTTGGACCAGGGGAACTTTGAAGCTTTCTTT. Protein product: CASSLDQGNFEAFF.

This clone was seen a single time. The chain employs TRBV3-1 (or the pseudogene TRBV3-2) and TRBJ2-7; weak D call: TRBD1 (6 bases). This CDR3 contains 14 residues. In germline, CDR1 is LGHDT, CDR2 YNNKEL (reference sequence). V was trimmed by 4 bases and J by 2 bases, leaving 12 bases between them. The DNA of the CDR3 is TGTGCCAGCAGCCGGTTGGGGGCCACCTACGAGCAGTACTTC. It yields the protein CASSRLGATYEQYF.

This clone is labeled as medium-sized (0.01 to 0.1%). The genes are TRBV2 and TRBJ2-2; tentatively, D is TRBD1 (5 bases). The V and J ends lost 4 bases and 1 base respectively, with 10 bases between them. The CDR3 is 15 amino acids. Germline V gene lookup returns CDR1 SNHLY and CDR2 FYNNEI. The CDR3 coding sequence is TGTGCCAGCAGTGGGGCAGGGCGGAACACCGGGGAGCTGTTTTTT. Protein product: CASSGAGRNTGELFF.

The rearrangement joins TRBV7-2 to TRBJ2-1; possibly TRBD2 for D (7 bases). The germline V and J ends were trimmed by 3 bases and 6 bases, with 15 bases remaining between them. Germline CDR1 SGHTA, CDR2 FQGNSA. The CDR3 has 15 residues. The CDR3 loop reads CASSLRGPTGNEQFF. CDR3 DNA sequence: TGTGCCAGCAGCTTGCGGGGGCCTACGGGCAATGAGCAGTTCTTC.

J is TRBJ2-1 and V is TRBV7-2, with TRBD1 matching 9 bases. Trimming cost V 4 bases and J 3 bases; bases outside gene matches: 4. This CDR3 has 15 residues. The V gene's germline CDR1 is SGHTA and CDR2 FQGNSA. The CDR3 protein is CASSSGQGRYNEQFF. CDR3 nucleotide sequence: TGTGCCAGCAGCTCTGGACAGGGGCGCTACAATGAGCAGTTCTTC.

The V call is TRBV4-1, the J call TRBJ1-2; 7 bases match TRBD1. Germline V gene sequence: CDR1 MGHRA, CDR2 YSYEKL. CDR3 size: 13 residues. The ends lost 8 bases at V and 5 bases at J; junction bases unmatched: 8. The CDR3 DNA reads TGCGCCAGCGGAGGCGGGACAGCTTATGGCTACACCTTC. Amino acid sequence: CASGGGTAYGYTF.

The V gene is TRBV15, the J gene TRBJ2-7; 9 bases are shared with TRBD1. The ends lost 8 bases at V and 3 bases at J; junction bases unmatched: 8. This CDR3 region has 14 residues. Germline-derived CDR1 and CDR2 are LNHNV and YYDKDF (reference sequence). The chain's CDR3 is CATSGQGKFYEQYF. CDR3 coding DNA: TGTGCCACCTCGGGACAGGGAAAATTCTACGAGCAGTACTTC.

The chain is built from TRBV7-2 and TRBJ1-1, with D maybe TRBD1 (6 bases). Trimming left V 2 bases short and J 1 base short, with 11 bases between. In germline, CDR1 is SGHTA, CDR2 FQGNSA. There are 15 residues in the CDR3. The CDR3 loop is CASSLLPRGNTEAFF. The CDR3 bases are TGTGCCAGCAGCTTACTTCCCAGGGGGAACACTGAAGCTTTCTTT.